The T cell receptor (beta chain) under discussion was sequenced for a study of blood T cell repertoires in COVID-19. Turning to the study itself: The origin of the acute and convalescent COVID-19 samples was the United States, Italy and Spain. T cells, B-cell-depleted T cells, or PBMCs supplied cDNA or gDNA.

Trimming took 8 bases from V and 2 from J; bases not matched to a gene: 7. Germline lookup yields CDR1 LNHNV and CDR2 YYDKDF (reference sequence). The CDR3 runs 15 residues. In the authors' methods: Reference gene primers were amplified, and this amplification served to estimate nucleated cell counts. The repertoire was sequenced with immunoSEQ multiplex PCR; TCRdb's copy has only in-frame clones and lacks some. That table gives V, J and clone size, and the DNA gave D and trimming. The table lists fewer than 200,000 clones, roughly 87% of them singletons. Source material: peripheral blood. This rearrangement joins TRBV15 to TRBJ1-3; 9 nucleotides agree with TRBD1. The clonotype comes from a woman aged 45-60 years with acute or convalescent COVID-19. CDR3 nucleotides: TGTGCCACCGCCTCGGACAGGGGAGCTGGAAACACCATATATTTT. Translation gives CATASDRGAGNTIYF.